These T cell receptor beta chains were read from a single sample in a study of technical replicates of blood from four donors. Repertoires were generated with immunoSEQ multiplex PCR, while TCRdb's copy carries only in-frame clones and drops some. Among tens of thousands of clones, around 90% were seen once, and the ten largest hold approximately 0.3%. Sequenced material: T cells isolated from PBMCs. The receptors shown here come from a human donor in good health. Both conserved end residues are part of each CDR3. The order of the fields is D gene, clone size, J gene, V gene, CDR3 DNA, CDR3 protein. A D gene is named only where the DNA matches it firmly. A clone size is listed for some rows: how often the clone was seen (once, few, many), or a class if it is expanded.

D gene: TRBD2
clone size: -
J gene: TRBJ2-5
V gene: TRBV9
CDR3 DNA: TGTGCCAGCAGCGTAGGTATAGCGGGGACGGGTTCTCAAGAGACCCAGTACTTC
CDR3 protein: CASSVGIAGTGSQETQYF

D gene: -
clone size: -
J gene: TRBJ1-6
V gene: TRBV14
CDR3 DNA: TGTGCCAGCAGCCAGACCCGGGTAATCCGGGAACTTAATTCACCCCTCCACTTT
CDR3 protein: CASSQTRVIRELNSPLHF

D gene: -
clone size: once
J gene: TRBJ1-4
V gene: TRBV5-6
CDR3 DNA: TGTGCCAGCAGCCGAGGAGGAGCTAATGAAAAACTGTTTTTT
CDR3 protein: CASSRGGANEKLFF

D gene: -
clone size: -
J gene: TRBJ2-7
V gene: TRBV7-9
CDR3 DNA: TGTGCCAGCAGTCTGAGGAAAGGATCCGGGGACGAGCAGTACTTC
CDR3 protein: CASSLRKGSGDEQYF

D gene: TRBD1
clone size: -
J gene: TRBJ2-1
V gene: TRBV4-1
CDR3 DNA: TGCGCCAGCAGCCAAGGACAGGGGGGTTACAATGAGCAGTTCTTC
CDR3 protein: CASSQGQGGYNEQFF

D gene: TRBD2
clone size: -
J gene: TRBJ2-7
V gene: TRBV6-1
CDR3 DNA: TGTGCCAGCAGGAGAGCGGGAGTGGAGGAGCAGTACTTC
CDR3 protein: CASRRAGVEEQYF

D gene: -
clone size: -
J gene: TRBJ2-3
V gene: TRBV21-1
CDR3 DNA: TGTGCCAGCAGCAAAAGGGGGACCGGGACTAACACTAGCACAGATACGCAGTATTTT
CDR3 protein: CASSKRGTGTNTSTDTQYF

D gene: TRBD2
clone size: -
J gene: TRBJ2-1
V gene: TRBV7-2
CDR3 DNA: TGTGCCAGCAGCTTACCCTTAGCGGGTGTTTACAATGAGCAGTTCTTC
CDR3 protein: CASSLPLAGVYNEQFF

D gene: -
clone size: -
J gene: TRBJ2-5
V gene: TRBV7-9
CDR3 DNA: TGTGCCAGCAGCTTAGTCAATCAAGAGACCCAGTACTTC
CDR3 protein: CASSLVNQETQYF

D gene: TRBD1
clone size: few
J gene: TRBJ1-1
V gene: TRBV27
CDR3 DNA: TGTGCCAGCAGGGACAGGGTCACTGAAGCTTTCTTT
CDR3 protein: CASRDRVTEAFF

D gene: -
clone size: -
J gene: TRBJ2-7
V gene: TRBV6-5
CDR3 DNA: TGTGCCAGCAGTTACTCGGGAGCCATCCCTGACGAGCAGTACTTC
CDR3 protein: CASSYSGAIPDEQYF

D gene: -
clone size: -
J gene: TRBJ2-3
V gene: TRBV11-3
CDR3 DNA: TGTGCCAGCAGCCCCGGGGGTGCAGATACGCAGTATTTT
CDR3 protein: CASSPGGADTQYF

D gene: -
clone size: few
J gene: TRBJ2-1
V gene: TRBV5-4
CDR3 DNA: TGTGCCAGCAGCCATATTATCCGGGACTCCCAAGGGCAGTTCTTC
CDR3 protein: CASSHIIRDSQGQFF

D gene: TRBD1
clone size: -
J gene: TRBJ1-2
V gene: TRBV14
CDR3 DNA: TGTGCCAGCAGCCAAGAGGCCAAGGGGGCGCCCGGCTACACCTTC
CDR3 protein: CASSQEAKGAPGYTF

D gene: TRBD1
clone size: -
J gene: TRBJ2-7
V gene: TRBV19
CDR3 DNA: TGTGCCAGTACTCCGGGACAGGGAGGGGGCTACGAGCAGTACTTC
CDR3 protein: CASTPGQGGGYEQYF

D gene: TRBD2
clone size: -
J gene: TRBJ2-7
V gene: TRBV4-1
CDR3 DNA: TGCGCCAGCAGCCCCCGGACTAGCGGGAGTAGTATTGAAGGCGAGCAGTACTTC
CDR3 protein: CASSPRTSGSSIEGEQYF

D gene: TRBD2
clone size: once
J gene: TRBJ2-5
V gene: TRBV28
CDR3 DNA: TGTGCCGCGACCAGCGCGGGAGCTGGAGAGACCCAGTACTTC
CDR3 protein: CAATSAGAGETQYF

D gene: -
clone size: -
J gene: TRBJ2-1
V gene: TRBV9
CDR3 DNA: TGTGCCAGCAGCGTTCAAGAGGATACGTCCTACAATGAGCAGTTCTTC
CDR3 protein: CASSVQEDTSYNEQFF

D gene: -
clone size: -
J gene: TRBJ2-6
V gene: TRBV28
CDR3 DNA: TGTGCCAGCAGTTCCTTCTCTGGGGCCAACGTCCTGACTTTC
CDR3 protein: CASSSFSGANVLTF

D gene: -
clone size: -
J gene: TRBJ2-1
V gene: TRBV4-1
CDR3 DNA: TGCGCCAGCAGCTATTACGTAGCGAATGAGCAGTTCTTC
CDR3 protein: CASSYYVANEQFF

D gene: -
clone size: once
J gene: TRBJ1-5
V gene: TRBV28
CDR3 DNA: TGTGCCAGCAAAATTTTTGACAGGAGAGGCAATCAGCCCCAGCATTTT
CDR3 protein: CASKIFDRRGNQPQHF

D gene: TRBD1
clone size: -
J gene: TRBJ2-3
V gene: TRBV28
CDR3 DNA: TGTGCCAGCAGTTGGGACAGGACTAGCACAGATACGCAGTATTTT
CDR3 protein: CASSWDRTSTDTQYF

D gene: -
clone size: -
J gene: TRBJ2-5
V gene: TRBV11-2
CDR3 DNA: TGTGCCAGCAGCTTAGAGACAGAATCTCAAGAGACCCAGTACTTC
CDR3 protein: CASSLETESQETQYF

D gene: TRBD1
clone size: -
J gene: TRBJ1-2
V gene: TRBV28
CDR3 DNA: TGTGCCAGCAGGGAACTCGGACAGGAACTCCACTATGGCTACACCTTC
CDR3 protein: CASRELGQELHYGYTF

D gene: -
clone size: -
J gene: TRBJ1-5
V gene: TRBV27
CDR3 DNA: TGTGCCAGCTCACCGTCGGGGGATCAGCCCCAGCATTTT
CDR3 protein: CASSPSGDQPQHF

D gene: TRBD1
clone size: -
J gene: TRBJ2-5
V gene: TRBV2
CDR3 DNA: TGTGCCAGCAAGGGGGCCTTCTTGGCTAGTCAGCAAGAGACCCAGTACTTC
CDR3 protein: CASKGAFLASQQETQYF

D gene: TRBD1
clone size: -
J gene: TRBJ2-5
V gene: TRBV11-2
CDR3 DNA: TGTGCCAGCAGCCCATCCGGGACAGGGGCGGGGGAGACCCAGTACTTC
CDR3 protein: CASSPSGTGAGETQYF

D gene: -
clone size: -
J gene: TRBJ2-2
V gene: TRBV30
CDR3 DNA: TGTGCCTGGAGTATACAGTTCACCGGGGAGCTGTTTTTT
CDR3 protein: CAWSIQFTGELFF

D gene: -
clone size: -
J gene: TRBJ1-3
V gene: TRBV19
CDR3 DNA: TGTGCCAGTAGTATAGGCGGATCCTCTGGAAACACCATATATTTT
CDR3 protein: CASSIGGSSGNTIYF

D gene: -
clone size: -
J gene: TRBJ2-2
V gene: TRBV21-1
CDR3 DNA: TGTGCCAGCAGCAAAGTGGGTGGGAGACAGGGAGACACCGGGGAGCTGTTTTTT
CDR3 protein: CASSKVGGRQGDTGELFF

D gene: -
clone size: -
J gene: TRBJ1-1
V gene: TRBV6-1
CDR3 DNA: TGTGCCAGCAGTAAAAGGACAGACTGGAACACTGAAGCTTTCTTT
CDR3 protein: CASSKRTDWNTEAFF

D gene: TRBD1
clone size: -
J gene: TRBJ2-5
V gene: TRBV19
CDR3 DNA: TGTGCCAGTAGTCCAGGGGGCATGGAGACCCAGTACTTC
CDR3 protein: CASSPGGMETQYF

D gene: -
clone size: few
J gene: TRBJ2-2
V gene: TRBV18
CDR3 DNA: TGTGCCAGCTCACCAGCGGGTACCGGGGAGCTGTTTTTT
CDR3 protein: CASSPAGTGELFF

D gene: TRBD1
clone size: -
J gene: TRBJ2-7
V gene: TRBV28
CDR3 DNA: TGTGCCACGGGGGACAGGGCCTACGAGCAGTACTTC
CDR3 protein: CATGDRAYEQYF

D gene: -
clone size: -
J gene: TRBJ1-2
V gene: TRBV28
CDR3 DNA: TGTGCCAGCAGACCGCCGGCGGCAAACTATGGCTACACCTTC
CDR3 protein: CASRPPAANYGYTF

D gene: TRBD1
clone size: -
J gene: TRBJ2-7
V gene: TRBV9
CDR3 DNA: TGTGCCAGCAGCGTAGAGGGCAGGGGGAGCGAGCAGTACTTC
CDR3 protein: CASSVEGRGSEQYF

D gene: -
clone size: -
J gene: TRBJ2-7
V gene: TRBV4-1
CDR3 DNA: TGCGCCAGCAGCCAAGTAACTCGTCAGGGAATTACTTACGAGCAGTACTTC
CDR3 protein: CASSQVTRQGITYEQYF

D gene: TRBD1
clone size: -
J gene: TRBJ2-1
V gene: TRBV5-1
CDR3 DNA: TGCGCCAGCAGCTGGACAGGGGGCAATACCTACAATGAGCAGTTCTTC
CDR3 protein: CASSWTGGNTYNEQFF

D gene: TRBD1
clone size: -
J gene: TRBJ2-5
V gene: TRBV5-6
CDR3 DNA: TGTGCCAGCAGCTTGGCAGGGACAGGGGGAAAAGAGACCCAGTACTTC
CDR3 protein: CASSLAGTGGKETQYF

D gene: -
clone size: -
J gene: TRBJ2-7
V gene: TRBV28
CDR3 DNA: TGTGCCAGCACTCGCGGGGACAGGGTAGCGGGAGAGCAGTACTTC
CDR3 protein: CASTRGDRVAGEQYF

D gene: TRBD1
clone size: -
J gene: TRBJ2-1
V gene: TRBV5-8
CDR3 DNA: TGTGCCAGCAGTGCTCCCTGGGGGACAGCCTACAATGAGCAGTTCTTC
CDR3 protein: CASSAPWGTAYNEQFF

D gene: TRBD1
clone size: -
J gene: TRBJ2-4
V gene: TRBV6-1
CDR3 DNA: TGTGCCAGCACCGGGACAGGGAACAATCAGTACTTC
CDR3 protein: CASTGTGNNQYF

D gene: TRBD2
clone size: -
J gene: TRBJ2-3
V gene: TRBV9
CDR3 DNA: TGTGCCAGCAGCGCGACTAGCGGGGGCTACACAGATACGCAGTATTTT
CDR3 protein: CASSATSGGYTDTQYF

D gene: -
clone size: -
J gene: TRBJ2-1
V gene: TRBV4-1
CDR3 DNA: TGCGCCAGCAGCCAAGGAGGTCATCGGAACTCCTACAATGAGCAGTTCTTC
CDR3 protein: CASSQGGHRNSYNEQFF